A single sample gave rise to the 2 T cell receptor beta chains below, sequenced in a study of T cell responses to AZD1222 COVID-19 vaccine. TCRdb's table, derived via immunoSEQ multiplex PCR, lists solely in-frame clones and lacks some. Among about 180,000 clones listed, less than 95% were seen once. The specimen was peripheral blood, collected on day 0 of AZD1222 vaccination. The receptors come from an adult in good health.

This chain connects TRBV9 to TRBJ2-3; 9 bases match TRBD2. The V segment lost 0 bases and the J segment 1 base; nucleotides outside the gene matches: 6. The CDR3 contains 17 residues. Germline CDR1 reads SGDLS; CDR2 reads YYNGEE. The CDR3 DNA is TGTGCCAGCAGCGTAGGGGCGGGGGGGCTCGGCACAGATACGCAGTATTTT. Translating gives CASSVGAGGLGTDTQYF.

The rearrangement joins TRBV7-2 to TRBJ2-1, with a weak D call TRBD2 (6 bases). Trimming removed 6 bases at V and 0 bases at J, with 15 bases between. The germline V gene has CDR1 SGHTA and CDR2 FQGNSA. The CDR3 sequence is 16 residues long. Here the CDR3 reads CASSPGGSRSYNEQFF. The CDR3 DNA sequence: TGTGCCAGCAGTCCCGGGGGATCCCGCTCCTACAATGAGCAGTTCTTC.